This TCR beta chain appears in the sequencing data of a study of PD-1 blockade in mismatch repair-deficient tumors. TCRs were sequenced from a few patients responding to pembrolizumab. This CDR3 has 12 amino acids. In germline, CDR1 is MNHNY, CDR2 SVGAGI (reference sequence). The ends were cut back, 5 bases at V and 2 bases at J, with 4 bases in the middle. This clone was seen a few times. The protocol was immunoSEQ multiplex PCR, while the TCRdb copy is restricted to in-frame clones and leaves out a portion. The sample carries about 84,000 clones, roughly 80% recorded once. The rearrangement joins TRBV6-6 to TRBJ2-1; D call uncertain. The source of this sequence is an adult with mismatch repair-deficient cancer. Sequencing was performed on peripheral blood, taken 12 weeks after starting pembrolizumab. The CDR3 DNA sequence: TGTGCCAGCAGTCGCCCCTACAATGAGCAGTTCTTC. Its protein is CASSRPYNEQFF.